This T cell receptor (beta chain) was observed in a study of cytomegalovirus exposure and HLA in healthy donors. Points from the study as a whole: Earlier analysis looked at TCR beta V segments, and most were productive about 87% or about 30% of the time. Highly shared sequence variants in one cluster were likely a sequencing artifact.

The PCR ran on 60 Vbeta and 13 Jbeta primers. Profiled with immunoSEQ multiplex PCR; TCRdb holds only in-frame clones, not every one. Here the sample spans about 140,000 clones, over 60% being singletons. Of note for this clone: Its target is not known.

Per the germline V gene, CDR1 is MNHEY and CDR2 is SMNVEV (reference sequence). J was trimmed by 6 bases and V by 5 bases; bases with no gene match: 9. CDR3 length: 14 amino acids. The TCR sequence derives from a male donor in good health and CMV-seropositive. This chain uses TRBV27 with TRBJ1-2, with 7 bases aligning to TRBD1. Sequencing was carried out using PBMCs. The CDR3 sequence: CASSPQGYSDGYTF. Written as DNA, the CDR3 is TGTGCCAGCAGTCCACAGGGGTATAGTGATGGCTACACCTTC.